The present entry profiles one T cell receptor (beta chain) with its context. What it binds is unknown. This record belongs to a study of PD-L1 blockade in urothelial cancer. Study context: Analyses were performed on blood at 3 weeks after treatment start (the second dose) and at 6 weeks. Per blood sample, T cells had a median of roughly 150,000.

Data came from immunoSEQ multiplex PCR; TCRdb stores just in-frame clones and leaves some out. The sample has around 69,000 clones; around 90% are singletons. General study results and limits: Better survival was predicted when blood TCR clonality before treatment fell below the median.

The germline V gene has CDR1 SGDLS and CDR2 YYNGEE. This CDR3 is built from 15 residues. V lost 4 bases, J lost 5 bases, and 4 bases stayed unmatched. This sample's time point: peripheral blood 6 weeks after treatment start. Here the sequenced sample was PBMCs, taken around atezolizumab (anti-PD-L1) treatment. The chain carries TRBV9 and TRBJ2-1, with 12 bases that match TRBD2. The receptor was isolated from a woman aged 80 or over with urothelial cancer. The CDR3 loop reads CASSKTSGGHNEQFF. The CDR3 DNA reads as TGTGCCAGCAGCAAGACTAGCGGGGGCCACAATGAGCAGTTCTTC.